The sequence of this TCR beta chain was determined in a study of blood T cell repertoires in COVID-19. Background on the study: Acute-phase and convalescent COVID-19 samples originated in the United States, Italy and Spain. Sample material is recorded as cDNA or gDNA derived from T cells, B-cell-depleted T cells, or PBMCs.

Method: immunoSEQ multiplex PCR; TCRdb's copy keeps in-frame clones and lacks some. The sample has around 93,000 clones, about 86% seen once. V was clipped by 5 bases and J by 7 bases; unmatched bases: 10. Germline values: CDR1 LGHDT, CDR2 YNNKEL (reference sequence). CDR3 length: 16 residues. The chain recombines TRBV3-1 (or the pseudogene TRBV3-2) with TRBJ2-1, with TRBD2 matching over 11 bases. This TCR came from a human donor in a cohort sampled during active COVID-19. Sequencing was done on a sample of peripheral blood. CDR3 loop: CASSSIASGRFNEQFF. The CDR3 nucleotides are TGTGCCAGCAGCTCAATAGCTAGCGGGAGGTTTAATGAGCAGTTCTTC.